Following are 6 T cell receptor beta chains from one sample sequenced in a study of OX40 agonist ivuxolimab in advanced cancers. Sequencing was performed with immunoSEQ multiplex PCR; in TCRdb, only in-frame clones are kept and a portion is missing. The repertoire includes about 70,000 clones, almost 90% of them detected once, and under 3% sits in the top ten. The sample consisted of CD4+ or CD8+ T cells sorted from blood, taken in a trial of the OX40 agonist ivuxolimab. These receptors all stem from an adult with an advanced solid tumor such as melanoma, head and neck, liver or kidney cancer.

The chain is built from TRBV6-1 and TRBJ1-1; 7 nucleotides match TRBD1. Per the germline V gene, CDR1 is MNHNS and CDR2 is SASEGT. The V and J ends lost 7 bases and 5 bases, in that order; junction bases with no gene match: 10. This CDR3 region has 14 residues. CDR3 DNA sequence: TGTGCCAGCAATCTAAAAGGGGGCTGGACTGAAGCTTTCTTT. This gives the protein CASNLKGGWTEAFF.

The rearrangement links TRBV6-1 to TRBJ1-6; possible D gene TRBD1, 5 bases. Germline values: CDR1 MNHNS, CDR2 SASEGT. Trimming took 6 bases from V and 10 from J, leaving 10 bases between them. The CDR3 runs 12 residues. The chain's CDR3 is CASRHRRSPLHF. Written as DNA, the CDR3 is TGTGCCAGCAGGCACAGGAGATCACCCCTCCACTTT.

The chain has TRBV5-1 and TRBJ2-1; 16 bases fit TRBD2. V was clipped by 4 bases and J by 8 bases; unmatched bases: 9. Germline loops: CDR1 SGHRS, CDR2 YFSETQ. This CDR3 is 17 amino acids long. CDR3 nucleotide sequence: TGCGCCAGCAGCCTACCGGGACTAGCGGGGGGGTCCGATGAGCAGTTCTTC. It translates to CASSLPGLAGGSDEQFF.

The chain employs TRBV18 and TRBJ1-4; D is unresolved. Per germline, CDR1 KGHSH and CDR2 LQKENI. V was pared by 2 bases and J by 6 bases, with 16 bases between. CDR3 length: 16 residues. In nucleotides, the CDR3 is TGTGCCAGCTCACCAACTATAGGCAGAAGAGATGAAAAACTGTTTTTT. This gives the protein CASSPTIGRRDEKLFF.

The chain is built from TRBV2 and TRBJ2-2, with 8 bases aligning to TRBD1. V dropped 5 bases and J dropped 3; count of bases not matched to a gene: 5. Germline V CDR1 and CDR2: SNHLY, FYNNEI. The CDR3 extends over 15 amino acids. CDR3 sequence reads: CASSLRTGHTGELFF. The CDR3 nucleotides read TGTGCCAGCAGTTTACGGACAGGGCACACCGGGGAGCTGTTTTTT.

The count of this clone is one. The CDR3 DNA reads as TGTGCAAGTCGCTTAATCGGGGCTAATGGCTACACCTTC. Translation: CASRLIGANGYTF. V usage is TRBV12-2 and J usage is TRBJ1-2. TRBV12-2 is given as a pseudogene. CDR3 length equals 13 residues.